These T cell receptor beta chains were read from a single sample in a study of T cell responses to AZD1222 COVID-19 vaccine. Sequencing was performed with immunoSEQ multiplex PCR; in TCRdb, only in-frame clones are kept and a portion is missing. This table has around 29,000 clones, about 94% appearing once. This specimen consisted of peripheral blood, obtained on day 0 of AZD1222 vaccination. These receptors were collected from an adult in good health. Each CDR3 is given with its conserved first and last residue. D genes are given only for firm matches. Some rows mark clone size as missing; the rest say once, few, many or name a class of expanded clone.

J: TRBJ2-2
size: NA
D: TRBD1
V: TRBV7-2
DNA: TGTGCCAGCAGCTCGACAGGGATCACCGGGGAGCTGTTTTTT
CDR3: CASSSTGITGELFF

J: TRBJ2-1
size: NA
D: NA
V: TRBV10-2
DNA: TGCGCCAGCAGTGAGATTTGGCTGGAGCAGTTCTTC
CDR3: CASSEIWLEQFF

J: TRBJ1-2
size: NA
D: NA
V: TRBV4-2
DNA: TGTGCCAGCAGCCAAGCAGGGGTCGGGGATGGCTACACCTTC
CDR3: CASSQAGVGDGYTF

J: TRBJ1-1
size: once
D: NA
V: TRBV12-3/TRBV12-4
DNA: TGTGCCAGCAGTAGACAGTTGAACACTGAAGCTTTCTTT
CDR3: CASSRQLNTEAFF

J: TRBJ2-5
size: NA
D: NA
V: TRBV15
DNA: TGTGCCACCAGCAGAGATTTCACAGGGAACCAAGAGACCCAGTACTTC
CDR3: CATSRDFTGNQETQYF

J: TRBJ1-2
size: NA
D: NA
V: TRBV6-1
DNA: TGTGCCAGCAGTGATCAGGGTCTCAACTATGGCTACACCTTC
CDR3: CASSDQGLNYGYTF

J: TRBJ1-5
size: NA
D: NA
V: TRBV4-3
DNA: TGCGCCAGCAGCCAAGATGGGGCAGGGGATCAGCCCCAGCATTTT
CDR3: CASSQDGAGDQPQHF

J: TRBJ2-7
size: NA
D: NA
V: TRBV20-1
DNA: TGCAGTGGAAGACTGCGGGGTGAGCAGTACTTC
CDR3: CSGRLRGEQYF

J: TRBJ2-7
size: NA
D: NA
V: TRBV2
DNA: TGTGCCAGCAGTCCGGTCAGCTACGAGCAGTACTTC
CDR3: CASSPVSYEQYF

J: TRBJ2-7
size: NA
D: TRBD2
V: TRBV20-1
DNA: TGCAGTGCTAGTGATTATATAGCGGGCCCCTACGAGCAGTACTTC
CDR3: CSASDYIAGPYEQYF

J: TRBJ1-6
size: NA
D: NA
V: TRBV6-2/TRBV6-3
DNA: TGTGCCAGCAGTTACTCAATAAGGGCCCATTCACCCCTCCACTTT
CDR3: CASSYSIRAHSPLHF

J: TRBJ1-1
size: NA
D: NA
V: TRBV18
DNA: TGTGCCAGCTCACCACCTAGGAGGACTGAAGCTTTCTTT
CDR3: CASSPPRRTEAFF

J: TRBJ1-4
size: NA
D: NA
V: TRBV7-2
DNA: TGTGCCAGCAGCCCCCTGAGCTCTAATGAAAAACTGTTTTTT
CDR3: CASSPLSSNEKLFF

J: TRBJ1-2
size: NA
D: NA
V: TRBV5-3
DNA: TGTGCCAGAAGCTCCCGAGACAGTGCTAACTATGGCTACACCTTC
CDR3: CARSSRDSANYGYTF

J: TRBJ2-3
size: NA
D: TRBD2
V: TRBV3-1/TRBV3-2
DNA: TGTGCCAGCAGCTACCCTAGCGGGAGGGCCGGTGATACGCAGTATTTT
CDR3: CASSYPSGRAGDTQYF

J: TRBJ1-1
size: NA
D: NA
V: TRBV5-1
DNA: TGCGCCAGCAGCCCCGCGGCGGGTGGGACTGAAGCTTTCTTT
CDR3: CASSPAAGGTEAFF

J: TRBJ2-1
size: NA
D: NA
V: TRBV27
DNA: TGTGCCAGCAGTTTATCCAGGTCGTACAATGAGCAGTTCTTC
CDR3: CASSLSRSYNEQFF

J: TRBJ2-7
size: NA
D: TRBD1
V: TRBV18
DNA: TGTGCCAGCTCACCTGGGACAGGGGGGTACGAGCAGTACTTC
CDR3: CASSPGTGGYEQYF

J: TRBJ1-2
size: NA
D: NA
V: TRBV19
DNA: TGTGCCAGTAAGAACAGGGAAACGGGGGGCTACACCTTC
CDR3: CASKNRETGGYTF

J: TRBJ1-4
size: NA
D: NA
V: TRBV5-1
DNA: TGCGCCAGCAGCTACAGGGACGTTAATGAAAAACTGTTTTTT
CDR3: CASSYRDVNEKLFF

J: TRBJ1-2
size: NA
D: TRBD1
V: TRBV13
DNA: TGTGCCAGCAGCTTAGGCCGGGCGGGACAGGGCGGCTACACCTTC
CDR3: CASSLGRAGQGGYTF

J: TRBJ1-1
size: few
D: TRBD1
V: TRBV7-9
DNA: TGTGCCAGCAGCCTCTGGACAGGAAGGAACACTGAAGCTTTCTTT
CDR3: CASSLWTGRNTEAFF

J: TRBJ2-1
size: NA
D: TRBD2
V: TRBV10-2
DNA: TGCGCCAGCAGTGAGTCCCTAGCGGGAAATGAGCAGTTCTTC
CDR3: CASSESLAGNEQFF

J: TRBJ2-1
size: once
D: NA
V: TRBV7-9
DNA: TGTGCCAGCAGCTTCCCTCTAGGGGGGACCTACAATGAGCAGTTCTTC
CDR3: CASSFPLGGTYNEQFF

J: TRBJ1-1
size: NA
D: TRBD1
V: TRBV6-2/TRBV6-3
DNA: TGTGCCAGCAGTTACCAGGGGGCAGGGAACACTGAAGCTTTCTTT
CDR3: CASSYQGAGNTEAFF

J: TRBJ2-2
size: NA
D: NA
V: TRBV5-4
DNA: TGTGCCAGCAGCTCGCGAGGAAGGAACACCGGGGAGCTGTTTTTT
CDR3: CASSSRGRNTGELFF

J: TRBJ1-2
size: NA
D: NA
V: TRBV12-3/TRBV12-4
DNA: TGTGCCAGCAGTGTGGGACACTTTCTCGCCTTC
CDR3: CASSVGHFLAF

J: TRBJ2-2
size: NA
D: NA
V: TRBV27
DNA: TGTGCCAGCAGTTTATACGGGGGATCGTACACCGGGGAGCTGTTTTTT
CDR3: CASSLYGGSYTGELFF

J: TRBJ2-7
size: NA
D: TRBD2
V: TRBV27
DNA: TGTGCCAGCAGTTTTTCCGGGACTAGCTCCTACGAGCAGTACTTC
CDR3: CASSFSGTSSYEQYF

J: TRBJ1-1
size: once
D: NA
V: TRBV30
DNA: TGTGCCTGGAGTTACAGGTTCTTCTTT
CDR3: CAWSYRFFF

J: TRBJ1-1
size: NA
D: NA
V: TRBV4-1
DNA: TGCGCCAGCAGCCAAGATGACGGCATGAACACTGAAGCTTTCTTT
CDR3: CASSQDDGMNTEAFF

J: TRBJ2-7
size: NA
D: TRBD1
V: TRBV28
DNA: TGTGCCAGCAGAACAACGGGACAGACTTACGAGCAGTACTTC
CDR3: CASRTTGQTYEQYF

J: TRBJ1-5
size: NA
D: NA
V: TRBV6-5
DNA: TGTGCCAGCAGCGAGCAAGAGGGCGGCAATCAGCCCCAGCATTTT
CDR3: CASSEQEGGNQPQHF

J: TRBJ2-7
size: NA
D: NA
V: TRBV12-3/TRBV12-4
DNA: TGTGCCAGCAGAAGGGCCGCCTACGAGCAGTACTTC
CDR3: CASRRAAYEQYF

J: TRBJ2-1
size: NA
D: TRBD2
V: TRBV7-8
DNA: TGTGCCAGCAGCCCATATTTTATCGGGGGGGCCTACAATGAGCAGTTCTTC
CDR3: CASSPYFIGGAYNEQFF

J: TRBJ2-7
size: NA
D: NA
V: TRBV5-6
DNA: TGTGCCAGCAGCTTCGTATCGGAGTCCTACGAGCAGTACTTC
CDR3: CASSFVSESYEQYF

J: TRBJ2-5
size: NA
D: TRBD1
V: TRBV6-5
DNA: TGTGCCAGCAGCCTCGACAGGGTGGAGACCCAGTACTTC
CDR3: CASSLDRVETQYF

J: TRBJ2-7
size: NA
D: NA
V: TRBV7-2
DNA: TGTGCCAGCAGCTTAGAACTAGTAAGCTACGAGCAGTACTTC
CDR3: CASSLELVSYEQYF

J: TRBJ2-5
size: NA
D: NA
V: TRBV19
DNA: TGTGCCAGTAGTCTTTGGGGAGGCGGAGAGACCCAGTACTTC
CDR3: CASSLWGGGETQYF

J: TRBJ2-6
size: NA
D: NA
V: TRBV18
DNA: TGTGCCAGCTCAACGATGGGAGTCTCTGGGGCCAACGTCCTGACTTTC
CDR3: CASSTMGVSGANVLTF

J: TRBJ1-5
size: once
D: TRBD1
V: TRBV20-1
DNA: TGCAGTGCCAGTCCGGACAGGAAAAATCAGCCCCAGCATTTT
CDR3: CSASPDRKNQPQHF

J: TRBJ1-3
size: NA
D: TRBD1
V: TRBV7-9
DNA: TGTGCCAGCAGTCCGAGTCCCGGGACAGGGGAGAGCTCTGGAAACACCATATATTTT
CDR3: CASSPSPGTGESSGNTIYF

J: TRBJ2-2
size: NA
D: NA
V: TRBV20-1
DNA: TGCAGTGCCAGTGGGGGGCTAGGCACCGGGGAGCTGTTTTTT
CDR3: CSASGGLGTGELFF